This T cell receptor (beta chain) was identified during a study of vaccination and CD4 T cells after COVID-19. Sequenced with the Oncomine TCR Beta short-read assay was DNA taken from cultured CD4+ T cells. TCRdb recomputed calls from the PCR reads with MiXCR, one row per CDR3 protein. Of about 24,000 distinct CDR3 sequences in the sample, around 42% were seen once. The CDR3 contains 13 residues. V gave up 6 bases and J gave up 1 base, with 9 bases separating them. The V gene's germline CDR1 is MNHNS and CDR2 SASEGT. This clonotype was seen a few times. Its antigen remains unidentified. Time point noted: late sampling 161 to 241 days after vaccination in a few convalescent patients. Treatment specified: approximately nine-day PBMC culture with coronavirus spike peptide pools or control peptides (ViraFEST assay). ViraFEST sequenced TCRs after peptide-pool expansion of antigen-specific T cells.

The sequence was collected from a human donor who had recovered from COVID-19. The starting material was CD4+ T cells from blood, cultured in vitro, obtained about 7 months after SARS-CoV-2 vaccination. This rearrangement joins TRBV6-1 to TRBJ1-1; D is possibly TRBD1 (6 bases). The CDR3 is CASRTTGNTEAFF. DNA for the CDR3: TGTGCCAGCAGGACGACAGGGAACACTGAAGCTTTCTTT.